The 8 T cell receptor beta chains below were found in one sample sequenced in a study of blood T cell repertoires in COVID-19. TCRdb keeps only in-frame clones here, not all; method: immunoSEQ multiplex PCR. The data contain 150,000 to 200,000 clones, over 80% of them seen just once; the ten biggest clones take up around 5%. Material for sequencing was PBMCs or T cells enriched from blood (not recorded which). The receptor set was obtained from a man aged 70-80 years who had been exposed to COVID-19.

The genes are TRBV14 and TRBJ2-1, with 16 bases aligning to TRBD2. With 4 bases clipped from V and 9 bases from J, the junction kept 6 bases outside the gene matches. Germline assignment: CDR1 SGHDN and CDR2 FVKESK. The CDR3 spans 16 residues. The CDR3 DNA follows: TGTGCCAGCAGCCGGCGGGGACTAGCGGGAGGGGGTGAGCAGTTCTTC. This translates into CASSRRGLAGGGEQFF. The variable domain in full, completed from reference TRBV14 and TRBJ2-1, reads EAGVTQFPSHSVIEKGQTVTLRCDPISGHDNLYWYRRVMGKEIKFLLHFVKESKQDESGMPNNRFLAERTGGTYSTLKVQPAELEDSGVYFCASSRRGLAGGGEQFFGPGTRLTVL.

V is TRBV4-3 and J is TRBJ2-5; D not certain. This CDR3 region has 16 residues. V shed 0 bases and J shed 5 bases, with 16 bases lying between them. CDR1 LGHNA and CDR2 YSLEER come from the germline V gene. The CDR3 DNA reads TGCGCCAGCAGCCAAGATTTAAATCGGATCGGGGAGACCCAGTACTTC. Translated, it gives CASSQDLNRIGETQYF.

This clone was recorded once. The chain employs TRBV7-2 and TRBJ2-6, with D perhaps matching TRBD2 (6 bases). With 5 bases removed from V and 0 bases from J, the gap between germline ends came to 14 bases. Looked up from germline, CDR1 is SGHTA and CDR2 is FQGNSA. This CDR3 contains 17 residues. CDR3 coding DNA: TGTGCCAGCAGCCCTCGGACCGGGAGCTCTGGGGCCAACGTCCTGACTTTC. Protein sequence: CASSPRTGSSGANVLTF.

The chain has TRBV20-1 and TRBJ2-1; D remains ambiguous. This CDR3 is 11 amino acids long. Germline V gene lookup returns CDR1 DFQATT and CDR2 SNEGSKA (reference sequence). The V end lost 6 bases, the J end lost 3 bases, and 6 bases lay between the germline ends. The CDR3 nucleotides are TGCAGTGCCACAGTCTACAATGAGCAGTTCTTC. It encodes CSATVYNEQFF.

This clone has just one count. The V call is TRBV5-4, the J call TRBJ2-1; D is possibly TRBD2 (6 bases). Trimming took off 2 bases at V and 8 bases at J, with 20 bases between the two ends. The CDR3 spans 16 residues. Looked up from germline, CDR1 is SGHNT and CDR2 is YYREEE (reference sequence). This chain's CDR3 is CASSFGAGSALYEQFF. Written as DNA, the CDR3 is TGTGCCAGCAGCTTCGGGGCGGGATCGGCGTTGTATGAGCAGTTCTTC. The complete variable domain, with remaining parts taken from reference TRBV5-4 and TRBJ2-1, reads ETGVTQSPTHLIKTRGQQVTLRCSSQSGHNTVSWYQQALGQGPQFIFQYYREEENGRGNFPPRFSGLQFPNYSSELNVNALELDDSALYLCASSFGAGSALYEQFFGPGTRLTVL.

In its sample, this clone was seen a few times. This chain connects TRBV3-1 (or the pseudogene TRBV3-2) to TRBJ1-2; D not resolved. Trimming removed 8 bases from V and 6 bases from J, with 13 bases in between. Looked up from germline, CDR1 is LGHDT and CDR2 is YNNKEL (reference sequence). This CDR3 is 12 amino acids long. The CDR3 loop reads CASFGIPHGYTF. The CDR3, as DNA: TGTGCCAGCTTCGGGATCCCACATGGCTACACCTTC.

In DNA form, the CDR3 reads TGTGCCAGCAGCCAAGGGCGGGACAGCTCTGGAAACACCATATATTTT. This translates into CASSQGRDSSGNTIYF. The chain couples TRBV4-2 to TRBJ1-3; the match to TRBD1 covers 7 bases. This CDR3 spans 16 amino acids. The V and J ends lost 1 base and 0 bases, in that order; junction bases with no gene match: 3. Germline-derived CDR1 and CDR2 are LGHNA and YNFKEQ.

This clone was seen a handful of times. The rearrangement joins TRBV6-4 to TRBJ1-6; 8 bases are a match to TRBD1. The V gene end was trimmed by 10 bases and the J gene end by 12 bases; junction bases not matched to a gene: 11. Germline assignment: CDR1 MRHNA and CDR2 SNTAGT. CDR3 size: 13 residues. The CDR3 DNA reads TGTGCCACCGACAGGGGACAACCCAAACCCCTCCACTTT. It encodes CATDRGQPKPLHF.